This T cell receptor beta chain emerged from a study of T cell responses to AZD1222 COVID-19 vaccine. Study outcomes and limitations: Dominant CD4 TCR responses targeted spike regions 160-218 and 743-854. Only 5 or 6 individuals given AZD1222 were seropositive at baseline. The donors showed a predominance of white British ancestry and of females, with possible underestimation of clonal diversity.

Sequencing was performed with immunoSEQ multiplex PCR; in TCRdb, only in-frame clones are kept and a portion is missing. The sample includes 65,000 to 85,000 clones, about 85% of them seen just once. V shed 10 bases, J shed 2 bases, and the junction held 8 bases outside the gene matches. The CDR3 consists of 14 residues. The V gene's germline CDR1 is SNHLY and CDR2 FYNNEI. Concerning this clone itself: What it binds is not known.

The specimen comprised peripheral blood, sampled on day 0 of AZD1222 vaccination. V is TRBV2 and J is TRBJ2-5; TRBD2 matches at 9 bases. The receptor was derived from an adult in good health. CDR3 loop: CATHFLAGQETQYF. The DNA for the CDR3 is TGTGCCACACACTTCCTAGCGGGGCAAGAGACCCAGTACTTC.